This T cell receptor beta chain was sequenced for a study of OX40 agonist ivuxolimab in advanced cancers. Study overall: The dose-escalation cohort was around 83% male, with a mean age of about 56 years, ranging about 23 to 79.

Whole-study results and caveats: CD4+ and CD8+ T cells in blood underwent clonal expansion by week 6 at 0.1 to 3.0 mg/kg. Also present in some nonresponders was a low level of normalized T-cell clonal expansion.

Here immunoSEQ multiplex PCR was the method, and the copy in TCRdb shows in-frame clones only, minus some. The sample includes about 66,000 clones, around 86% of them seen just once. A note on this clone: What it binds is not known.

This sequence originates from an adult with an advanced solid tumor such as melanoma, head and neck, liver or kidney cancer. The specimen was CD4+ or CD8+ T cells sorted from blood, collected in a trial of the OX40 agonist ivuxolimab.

The DNA for the CDR3 is TGTGCCAGCAGCAATTACGGGTTGGGGTCGGGCTATGGCTACACCTTC. Amino acid sequence: CASSNYGLGSGYGYTF. V gene TRBV21-1 combines with J gene TRBJ1-2. TRBV21-1 is an annotated pseudogene. The CDR3 consists of 16 residues.